This T cell receptor (beta chain) was profiled in a study of T cells in Graves' hyperthyroidism and ophthalmopathy. TCR beta CDR3 regions were amplified from RNA. The HTBI primer set drove a first-round RT-PCR of the TCR CDR3. One entry per CDR3 protein, called by TCRdb with MiXCR from the multiplex PCR reads. This sample has around 530,000 distinct CDR3 sequences; 15% to 20% occur once, and the top ten carry roughly a sixth. Sequenced sample: blood. The source of this sequence is a woman aged 18-35 years with Graves' ophthalmopathy.

In nucleotides, the CDR3 is TGTGCCAGCAGCTTAGGACTAGCGGGAGGGCACTCCTACAATGAGCAGTTCTTC. It is translated as CASSLGLAGGHSYNEQFF. The rearrangement links TRBV11-1 to TRBJ2-1; TRBD2 aligns across 14 bases. The germline V gene has CDR1 SGHAT and CDR2 FQDESV (reference sequence). V gave up 1 base and J gave up 0 bases; unmatched junction bases: 2. The CDR3 consists of 18 residues.